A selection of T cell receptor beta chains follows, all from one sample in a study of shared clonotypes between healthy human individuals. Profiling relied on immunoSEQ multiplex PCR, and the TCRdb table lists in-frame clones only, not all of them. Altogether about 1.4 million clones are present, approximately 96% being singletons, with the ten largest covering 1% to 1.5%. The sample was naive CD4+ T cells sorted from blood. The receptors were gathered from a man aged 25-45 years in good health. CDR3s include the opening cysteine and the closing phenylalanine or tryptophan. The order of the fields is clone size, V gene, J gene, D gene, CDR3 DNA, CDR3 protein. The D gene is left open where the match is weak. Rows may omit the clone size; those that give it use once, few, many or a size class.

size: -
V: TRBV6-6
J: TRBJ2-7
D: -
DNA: TGTGCCAGCAGTTACTCGTCGTACGAGCAGTACTTC
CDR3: CASSYSSYEQYF

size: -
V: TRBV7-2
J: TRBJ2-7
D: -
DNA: TGTGCCAGCAGCTTACCCCCAGGGGCCTACGAGCAGTACTTC
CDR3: CASSLPPGAYEQYF

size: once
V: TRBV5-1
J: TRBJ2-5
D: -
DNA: TGCGCCAGCAGCCCCAGCCCGCAAGAGACCCAGTACTTC
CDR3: CASSPSPQETQYF

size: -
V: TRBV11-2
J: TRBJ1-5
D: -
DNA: TGTGCCAGCAGCCCTGGTAGCAATCAGCCCCAGCATTTT
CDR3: CASSPGSNQPQHF

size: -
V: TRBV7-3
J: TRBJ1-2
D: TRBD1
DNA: TGTGCCAGCAGCCCAAACCCCAGGGACAGGGATCTGGATGGCTACACCTTC
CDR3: CASSPNPRDRDLDGYTF

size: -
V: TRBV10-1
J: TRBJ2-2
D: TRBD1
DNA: TGCGCCAGCAGTGAGTCCGGGACAGGGAAGTTTGGCGGGGAGCTGTTTTTT
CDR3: CASSESGTGKFGGELFF

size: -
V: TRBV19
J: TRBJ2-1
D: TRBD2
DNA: TGTGCCAGTAGTGTAGCGGGGGGATACAATGAGCAGTTCTTC
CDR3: CASSVAGGYNEQFF

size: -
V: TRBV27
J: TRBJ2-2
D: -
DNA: TGTGCCAGCAGTTCAAAGGCAGGGTTCGGGGAGCTGTTTTTT
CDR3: CASSSKAGFGELFF

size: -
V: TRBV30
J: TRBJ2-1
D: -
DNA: TGTGCCTGGAGTGCAAGCGGACGGCAGTTCTTC
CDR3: CAWSASGRQFF

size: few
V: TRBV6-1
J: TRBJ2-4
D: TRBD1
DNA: TGTGCCAGCAGTGGGGACAGGACTACTCAGTACTTC
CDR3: CASSGDRTTQYF

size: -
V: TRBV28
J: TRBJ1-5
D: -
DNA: TGTGCCAGCAGTTTAGGGAACAATCAGCCCCAGCATTTT
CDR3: CASSLGNNQPQHF

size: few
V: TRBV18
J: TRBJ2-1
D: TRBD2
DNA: TGTGCCAGCTCACAACTCAGGGGAGCGGGAGGTTTAAATGAGCAGTTCTTC
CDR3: CASSQLRGAGGLNEQFF

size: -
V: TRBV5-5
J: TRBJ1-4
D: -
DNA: TGTGCCAGCAGCCGGGGTGCAACTAATGAAAAACTGTTTTTT
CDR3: CASSRGATNEKLFF

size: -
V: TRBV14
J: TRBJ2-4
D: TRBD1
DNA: TGTGCCAGCAGCCCTACCGACAGGGACAAAAACATTCAGTACTTC
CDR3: CASSPTDRDKNIQYF

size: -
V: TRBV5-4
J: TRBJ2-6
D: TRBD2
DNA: TGTGCCAGCAGCCGGCTTTCGGCGGGAGAGGGGACCTCTGGGGCCAACGTCCTGACTTTC
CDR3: CASSRLSAGEGTSGANVLTF

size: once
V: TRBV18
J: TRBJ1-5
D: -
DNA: TGTGCCAGCTCAAGCGTCCGAGACAGTTATAGCAATCAGCCCCAGCATTTT
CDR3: CASSSVRDSYSNQPQHF

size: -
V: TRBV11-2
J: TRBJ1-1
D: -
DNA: TGTGCCAGCAGCACCCGACGGATGCTGAACACTGAAGCTTTCTTT
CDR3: CASSTRRMLNTEAFF

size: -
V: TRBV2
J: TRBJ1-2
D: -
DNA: TGTGCCAGCACCCGAAACGAGGGGGACTATGGCTACACCTTC
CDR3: CASTRNEGDYGYTF

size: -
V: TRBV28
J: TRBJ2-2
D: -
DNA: TGTGCCAGCAGTTTACAGGGCACACCGAACACCGGGGAGCTGTTTTTT
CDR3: CASSLQGTPNTGELFF

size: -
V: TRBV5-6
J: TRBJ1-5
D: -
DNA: TGTGCCAGCAGCTTGGAGGGGACTCCGAATCAGCCCCAGCATTTT
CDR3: CASSLEGTPNQPQHF

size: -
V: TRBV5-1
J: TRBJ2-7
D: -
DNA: TGCGCCAGCAGCATCATGTTCGGCGAGCAGTACTTC
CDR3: CASSIMFGEQYF

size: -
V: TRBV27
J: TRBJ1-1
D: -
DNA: TGTGCCAGCAGTTTAGGGGTTGACACTGAAGCTTTCTTT
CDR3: CASSLGVDTEAFF

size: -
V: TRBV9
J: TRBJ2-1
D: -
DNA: TGTGCCAGCAGCCCCGTCGGGGGCTCGAGATACAATGAGCAGTTCTTC
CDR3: CASSPVGGSRYNEQFF

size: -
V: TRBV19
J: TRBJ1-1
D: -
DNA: TGTGCCAGTAGCTTGATTGGGGGGGTTGTAGGGTTCCCTGAAGCTTTCTTT
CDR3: CASSLIGGVVGFPEAFF

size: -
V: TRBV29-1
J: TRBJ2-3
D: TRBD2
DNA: TGCAGCGTTGGCCTAGCGGGAGGAGACACAGATACGCAGTATTTT
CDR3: CSVGLAGGDTDTQYF

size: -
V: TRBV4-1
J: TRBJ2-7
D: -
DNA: TGCGCCAGCAGCCAGGGTCGCGGGACAGCAGATTACGAGCAGTACTTC
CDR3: CASSQGRGTADYEQYF

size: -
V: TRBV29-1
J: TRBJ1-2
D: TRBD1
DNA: TGCAGCGTCCGACCGGGACAGGGACGGTCGTCGGGCTACACCTTC
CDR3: CSVRPGQGRSSGYTF

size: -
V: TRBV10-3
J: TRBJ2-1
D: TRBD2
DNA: TGTGCCATCAGTAGCGGGACGGAGGGGTGGCAGTTCTTC
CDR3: CAISSGTEGWQFF

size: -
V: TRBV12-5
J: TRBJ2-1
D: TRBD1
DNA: TGTGCTAGTGGTTTGGTACCGTGGCCTTGGACAGGGGAAAGGAATGAGCAGTTCTTC
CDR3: CASGLVPWPWTGERNEQFF

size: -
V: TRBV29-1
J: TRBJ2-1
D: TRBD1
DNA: TGCAGCGTTGGGCCAGGGACAGGGACCTACAATGAGCAGTTCTTC
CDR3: CSVGPGTGTYNEQFF

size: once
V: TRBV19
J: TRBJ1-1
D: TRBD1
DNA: TGTGCCAGTCGCTGGGACAGCTTGAACACTGAAGCTTTCTTT
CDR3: CASRWDSLNTEAFF

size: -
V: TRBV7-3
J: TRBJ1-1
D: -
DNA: TGTGCCAGCAGCTTAAGGGGGGCCACTGAAGCTTTCTTT
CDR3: CASSLRGATEAFF

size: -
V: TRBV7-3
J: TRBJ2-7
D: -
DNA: TGTGCCAGCAGCTTAAGGGGGGACTACGAGCAGTACTTC
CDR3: CASSLRGDYEQYF

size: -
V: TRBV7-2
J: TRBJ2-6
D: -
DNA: TGTGCCAGCAGCTTAGCAGTGAGGGCCAACGTCCTGACTTTC
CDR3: CASSLAVRANVLTF

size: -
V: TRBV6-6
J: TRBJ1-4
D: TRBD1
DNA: TGTGCCAGCAGTGAGCCGGGACAGGGGACGGAACTGTTTTTT
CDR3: CASSEPGQGTELFF

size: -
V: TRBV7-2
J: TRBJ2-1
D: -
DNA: TGTGCCAGCAGCTTAGTCCTGCAAACTGAGCAGTTCTTC
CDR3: CASSLVLQTEQFF

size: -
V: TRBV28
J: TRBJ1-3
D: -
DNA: TGTGCCAGCCGAAACCTAGACCAACAGTTCTCTGGAAACACCATATATTTT
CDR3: CASRNLDQQFSGNTIYF

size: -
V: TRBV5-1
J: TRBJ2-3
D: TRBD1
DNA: TGCGCCAGCAGCTTTGATGCAGGGGGCCCCACAGATACGCAGTATTTT
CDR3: CASSFDAGGPTDTQYF

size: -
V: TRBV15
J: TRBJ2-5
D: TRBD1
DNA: TGTGCCACCAGCAGCAAGGGACAGGGCCGGGAGACCCAGTACTTC
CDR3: CATSSKGQGRETQYF

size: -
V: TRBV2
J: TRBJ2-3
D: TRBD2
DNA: TGTGCCAGCAAGCCTCTAGCGGGAGTTTCATTTGATACGCAGTATTTT
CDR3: CASKPLAGVSFDTQYF

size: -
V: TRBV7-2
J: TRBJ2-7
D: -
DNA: TGTGCCAGCAGCTTCCTTCGAGGAGGAACCTACGAGCAGTACTTC
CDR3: CASSFLRGGTYEQYF

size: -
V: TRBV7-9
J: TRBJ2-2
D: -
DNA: TGTGCCAGCAGCTGCCAGACGGGGGCCCCGGGGACCGGGGAGCTGTTTTTT
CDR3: CASSCQTGAPGTGELFF

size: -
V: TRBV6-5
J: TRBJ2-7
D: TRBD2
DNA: TGTGCCAGCAGCATCCCGGGGGGAGAGCAGTACTTC
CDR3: CASSIPGGEQYF

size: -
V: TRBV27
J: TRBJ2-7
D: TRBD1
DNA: TGTGCCAGCAGTTCCCGGGACAGGTCTTCCGAGCAGTACTTC
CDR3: CASSSRDRSSEQYF

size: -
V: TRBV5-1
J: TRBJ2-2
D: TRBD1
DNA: TGCGCCAGCAGCCCCCGGACAGGGGGCGCATCCGGGGAGCTGTTTTTT
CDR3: CASSPRTGGASGELFF

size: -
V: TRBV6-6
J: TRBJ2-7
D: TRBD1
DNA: TGTGCCAGCAGTTACCAACAGGGGGCGAGCTCCTACGAGCAGTACTTC
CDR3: CASSYQQGASSYEQYF

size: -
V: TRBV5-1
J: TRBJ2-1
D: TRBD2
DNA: TGCGCCAGCAGCTTGGTCGCTAGCGGGAGCTATGAGCAGTTCTTC
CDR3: CASSLVASGSYEQFF

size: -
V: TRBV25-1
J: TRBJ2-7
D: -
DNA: TGTGCCAGCAGTGTCCGGACGGCAAATCCCTACGAGCAGTACTTC
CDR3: CASSVRTANPYEQYF

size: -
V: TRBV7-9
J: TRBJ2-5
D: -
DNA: TGTGCCAGCAGCCTAAAACTTGGCGGGGAGCGCCAAGAGACCCAGTACTTC
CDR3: CASSLKLGGERQETQYF

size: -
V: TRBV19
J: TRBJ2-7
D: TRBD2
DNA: TGTGCCAGTAGTATGACTAGCGGGTTGTACGAGCAGTACTTC
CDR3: CASSMTSGLYEQYF

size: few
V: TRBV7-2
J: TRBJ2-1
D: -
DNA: TGTGCCACCTCCGGGGCGGTCTCCTACAATGAGCAGTTCTTC
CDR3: CATSGAVSYNEQFF

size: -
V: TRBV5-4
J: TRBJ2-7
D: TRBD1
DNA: TGTGCCAGCAGCCTACCAGGGACAGGGGTGACAGAGCAGTACTTC
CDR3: CASSLPGTGVTEQYF

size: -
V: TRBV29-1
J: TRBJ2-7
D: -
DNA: TGCAGCGCCATCCGGGCAGGGATAACCTACGAGCAGTACTTC
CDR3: CSAIRAGITYEQYF

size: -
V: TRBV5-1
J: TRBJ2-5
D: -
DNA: TGCGCCAGCAGCTTGGTGTCGACGGGGGAGACCCAGTACTTC
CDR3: CASSLVSTGETQYF

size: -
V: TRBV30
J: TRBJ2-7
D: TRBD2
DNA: TGTGCCTGGAGTGTACCAGCGGGAGTGGTAAGCGAGCAGTACTTC
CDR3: CAWSVPAGVVSEQYF

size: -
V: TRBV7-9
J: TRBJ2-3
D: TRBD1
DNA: TGTGCCAGCAGCTTAGTAGGGGACAGAGGGTTCGGAACGCAGTATTTT
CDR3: CASSLVGDRGFGTQYF

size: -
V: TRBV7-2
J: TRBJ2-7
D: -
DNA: TGTGCCAGCAGCCGCAGGGTCCTATACTACGAGCAGTACTTC
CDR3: CASSRRVLYYEQYF

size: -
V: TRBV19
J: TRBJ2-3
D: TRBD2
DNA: TGTGCCAGTAATCTAGCGGGCACAGATACGCAGTATTTT
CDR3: CASNLAGTDTQYF

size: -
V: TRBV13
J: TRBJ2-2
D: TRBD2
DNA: TGTGCCAGCAGCTTAGTTCCGGCTAGCGGAGCGAACACCGGGGAGCTGTTTTTT
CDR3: CASSLVPASGANTGELFF

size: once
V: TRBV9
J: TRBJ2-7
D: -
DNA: TGTGCCAGCAGCCCCCGTGCCCTCGGCCCCGCGCACGAGCAGTACTTC
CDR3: CASSPRALGPAHEQYF